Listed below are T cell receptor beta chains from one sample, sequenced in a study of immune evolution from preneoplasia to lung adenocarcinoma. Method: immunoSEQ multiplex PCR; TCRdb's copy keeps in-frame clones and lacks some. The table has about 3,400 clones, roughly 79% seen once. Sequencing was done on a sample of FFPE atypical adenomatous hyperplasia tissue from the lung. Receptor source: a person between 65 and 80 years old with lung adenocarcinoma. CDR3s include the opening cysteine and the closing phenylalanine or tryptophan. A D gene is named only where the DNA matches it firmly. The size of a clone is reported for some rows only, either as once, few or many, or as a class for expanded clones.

CDR3: CASSSRSSGNYEQYF
DNA: TGTGCCAGCAGTTCACGGTCTAGCGGGAACTACGAGCAGTACTTC
size: -
V: TRBV7-9
D: TRBD2
J: TRBJ2-7

CDR3: CASILSGSSTDTQYF
DNA: TGCGCCAGCATCTTGAGTGGCAGTAGCACAGATACGCAGTATTTT
size: -
V: TRBV5-1
D: -
J: TRBJ2-3

CDR3: CASSLSRDSNQPQHF
DNA: TGTGCCAGCAGCTTAAGTCGAGACAGCAATCAGCCCCAGCATTTT
size: -
V: TRBV7-2
D: -
J: TRBJ1-5

CDR3: CASRASGSYNEQFF
DNA: TGTGCCAGCAGAGCTAGCGGATCTTACAATGAGCAGTTCTTC
size: -
V: TRBV2
D: TRBD2
J: TRBJ2-1

CDR3: CASSWTSGVNEQFF
DNA: TGCGCCAGCAGCTGGACTAGCGGGGTCAATGAGCAGTTCTTC
size: -
V: TRBV5-1
D: TRBD2
J: TRBJ2-1

CDR3: CASSERRTNYGYTF
DNA: TGTGCCAGTAGCGAGAGGAGGACTAACTATGGCTACACCTTC
size: once
V: TRBV19
D: -
J: TRBJ1-2

CDR3: CASRGGSIETQYF
DNA: TGTGCCAGCAGGGGGGGGAGCATTGAGACCCAGTACTTC
size: -
V: TRBV7-2
D: TRBD2
J: TRBJ2-5

CDR3: CASSEIGGSSYEQYF
DNA: TGTGCCAGCAGTGAAATAGGCGGGAGCTCCTACGAGCAGTACTTC
size: -
V: TRBV25-1
D: TRBD2
J: TRBJ2-7

CDR3: CASSLAAGTSYEQFF
DNA: TGTGCCAGCAGCTTAGCCGCCGGGACTAGCTATGAGCAGTTCTTC
size: -
V: TRBV7-2
D: TRBD2
J: TRBJ2-1

CDR3: CASSSSKPGQDGYEQYF
DNA: TGTGCCAGCAGCTCTTCTAAACCGGGACAGGACGGCTACGAGCAGTACTTC
size: -
V: TRBV7-9
D: TRBD1
J: TRBJ2-7

CDR3: CASSDRGRTGELFF
DNA: TGTGCCAGTAGTGACAGGGGAAGGACCGGGGAGCTGTTTTTT
size: once
V: TRBV19
D: TRBD1
J: TRBJ2-2

CDR3: CASSLRNGGTDTQYF
DNA: TGTGCCAGCAGTCTTCGGAACGGGGGCACAGATACGCAGTATTTT
size: once
V: TRBV5-4
D: -
J: TRBJ2-3

CDR3: CASSLGVGSTEAFF
DNA: TGTGCCAGCAGCCTAGGCGTAGGTAGCACTGAAGCTTTCTTT
size: -
V: TRBV9
D: -
J: TRBJ1-1

CDR3: CASRLKAASTDTQYF
DNA: TGTGCCAGCAGATTGAAGGCGGCTAGCACAGATACGCAGTATTTT
size: -
V: TRBV6-1
D: -
J: TRBJ2-3

CDR3: CASSLEGLTYEQYF
DNA: TGTGCCAGCAGCTTAGAAGGACTAACATACGAGCAGTACTTC
size: -
V: TRBV11-2
D: -
J: TRBJ2-7

CDR3: CASSLAFSDTQYF
DNA: TGTGCCAGCAGCCTAGCGTTTTCAGATACGCAGTATTTT
size: -
V: TRBV2
D: -
J: TRBJ2-3

CDR3: CASRKTVTDTQYF
DNA: TGTGCCAGCAGGAAAACGGTAACAGATACGCAGTATTTT
size: -
V: TRBV28
D: -
J: TRBJ2-3

CDR3: CASSERGGPTEAFF
DNA: TGCGCCAGCAGCGAAAGGGGCGGACCCACTGAAGCTTTCTTT
size: -
V: TRBV5-1
D: -
J: TRBJ1-1

CDR3: CASSLTAPNQPQHF
DNA: TGTGCCAGCAGTCTGACAGCTCCTAATCAGCCCCAGCATTTT
size: -
V: TRBV28
D: -
J: TRBJ1-5

CDR3: CSAGQYNEQFF
DNA: TGCAGCGCCGGACAGTACAATGAGCAGTTCTTC
size: -
V: TRBV29-1
D: -
J: TRBJ2-1

CDR3: CASSRGDGNTIYF
DNA: TGTGCCAGCAGCCGCGGGGACGGGAACACCATATATTTT
size: -
V: TRBV9
D: -
J: TRBJ1-3

CDR3: CAWSIAGGGDTQYF
DNA: TGTGCCTGGAGTATAGCGGGAGGGGGGGATACGCAGTATTTT
size: -
V: TRBV30
D: TRBD2
J: TRBJ2-3

CDR3: CASSLEERTGEAFF
DNA: TGTGCCAGCAGCTTAGAAGAACGGACAGGTGAAGCTTTCTTT
size: few
V: TRBV11-3
D: TRBD1
J: TRBJ1-1

CDR3: CAWSPGTGGYTEAFF
DNA: TGTGCCTGGAGTCCCGGGACAGGGGGTTACACTGAAGCTTTCTTT
size: -
V: TRBV30
D: TRBD1
J: TRBJ1-1

CDR3: CASMADRTDTQYF
DNA: TGTGCCAGTATGGCCGATAGAACAGATACGCAGTATTTT
size: few
V: TRBV19
D: -
J: TRBJ2-3

CDR3: CASTPSGRGADTQYF
DNA: TGTGCCAGCACCCCTAGCGGGAGAGGGGCAGATACGCAGTATTTT
size: -
V: TRBV5-8
D: TRBD2
J: TRBJ2-3

CDR3: CASSFRGSGHIQYF
DNA: TGTGCCAGCAGTTTTCGGGGGAGCGGGCACATTCAGTACTTC
size: few
V: TRBV27
D: -
J: TRBJ2-4

CDR3: CASSEREGPNTQYF
DNA: TGTGCCAGCAGTGAACGGGAGGGCCCAAATACGCAGTATTTT
size: -
V: TRBV2
D: TRBD2
J: TRBJ2-3

CDR3: CACNLDRGFYEQYF
DNA: TGTGCCTGTAACTTGGACAGGGGTTTCTACGAGCAGTACTTC
size: -
V: TRBV30
D: TRBD1
J: TRBJ2-7

CDR3: CSVVGGGETYNEQFF
DNA: TGCAGCGTTGTTGGAGGCGGGGAGACCTACAATGAGCAGTTCTTC
size: -
V: TRBV29-1
D: -
J: TRBJ2-1

CDR3: CSVAGRGRDTIYF
DNA: TGCAGCGTTGCGGGCAGGGGGAGAGACACCATATATTTT
size: -
V: TRBV29-1
D: TRBD1
J: TRBJ1-3

CDR3: CASSQPEGRRGLLEQYF
DNA: TGCGCCAGCAGCCAACCCGAGGGCCGCAGGGGGCTTCTCGAGCAGTACTTC
size: -
V: TRBV4-1
D: TRBD1
J: TRBJ2-7